This TCR beta chain was documented in a study of long-term antiretroviral therapy in people with HIV (dated by TCRdb to the early 2020s). For context, the study as a whole: The earliest samples were collected approximately a decade before the 2015 WHO recommendation for immediate ART, a period when ART was typically delayed until CD4 counts fell. From a few dozen adults with confirmed HIV infection, the cohort provided 150 to 200 cryopreserved PBMC samples, gathered serially across a mean of about six years (range 1-12). Among the 30 or so participants with HIV, about 11 were female. No cross-contamination during QIAcube processing was seen in test extractions of a monoclonal T-cell line run alongside around 30 polyclonal samples. A retrospective serial study tested whether changes in peripheral blood TRB repertoire composition and diversity were associated with ART initiation and durable HIV suppression.

Inclusion was restricted to participants for whom at least one PBMC sample before ART initiation and at least two post-ART samples were available. Every participant with HIV received treatment in the United States of America. Before DNA extraction, cryopreserved samples of about 0.95-11 million PBMC were thawed and then washed. At the time of the earliest PBMC sample, participants with HIV were aged between about 23 and 55 years. Each participant contributed PBMC samples from 1-4 timepoints before ART initiation and 2-8 timepoints after ART initiation, with a median of 7 samples. For every participant, serial HIV viral load, CD4+ T-cell count, ART history and demographic data were obtained. A Qiagen kit on a QIAcube was used to extract genomic DNA from unsorted PBMC, with samples processed in batches of 12. A remark on this clone: Its antigen is still unknown. Per-base quality was not reported, and no clone a single base away is much larger than it.

The immunoSEQ hsTCRB v3.0 assay was used at survey level resolution for TRB variable region sequencing. The target sequencing depth for TRB was about 40,000-50,000 T-cell genomes per sample. TRB libraries were pooled and sequenced on an Illumina MiSeq using a v3 150-cycle kit. The authors' pipeline ran thus. Repertoire analysis was run in R within a reproducible Nextflow workflow that covered QC, data transformation and analysis. LymphoSeq2, an R package for AIRR-Seq data exploration, was used to implement custom analyses. Four samples that yielded fewer than 5000 total TRB sequences were excluded, so that 188 HIV repertoires were analyzed. Among the approximately 180 retained HIV repertoires, approximately 57 were collected before ART initiation and approximately 130 were collected after ART initiation. Repertoires were downsampled to 5000 TRB nucleotide sequences, and summary statistics were averaged over 100 downsampling iterations. The analysis kept only TRB sequences whose CDR3 regions were at least seven amino acids long. A Shannon entropy-derived clonality score and the Gini coefficient were used to measure diversity. In the repertoire networks, any two of the top 5000 CDR3 amino acid sequences were linked whenever the two sequences differed by an edit distance of one. Antigen specificity groups and MHC restriction were predicted for TRB CDR3 amino acid sequences with GLIPH2. Known CMV, EBV, HIV or tissue antigen associations were flagged by matching CDR3 amino acid sequences against VDJdb and McPAS-TCR. Pre-ART, post-ART and control groups were compared with Wilcoxon signed-rank tests and Holm-Bonferroni correction. TCRdb took over this immuneACCESS table, retaining in-frame rearrangements with V and J assigned. Such tables are incomplete; in checked studies, under half of the missing clones stem from an unresolved V gene, and the remainder is unexplained. That table is the source of V, J and clone size, and D and trimming were worked out from the DNA. For this sample the table gives 25,000 to 35,000 clones, of which 93% were detected only once. 6.4% of the sample is held by the ten biggest clonotypes.

Overall study outcomes, separate from this receptor: Because pre-ART samples had limited cell numbers, profiling was done on unsorted PBMC rather than on sorted CD4+ and CD8+ T cells. HIV repertoires had narrower CDR3 length ranges than controls, and the network structure suggested an antigen-experienced repertoire that shifted only slightly toward naive after ART. Samples dated from the mid-2000s to the late 2010s, and the ART regimens used may be less effective than current ones. Expanded TRB clones identified before ART initiation dominated the repertoire across all time points, though the dominance fluctuated and decreased in many PLHIV after ART. Starting ART was linked to a significant rise in TRB diversity, yet even after long-term ART the diversity remained significantly lower than in transplant donor controls. Inferences about post-ART repertoire changes are limited because no data were available on ART adherence, viral resistance or therapy changes. Owing to limited PBMC availability, only the TCR beta chain was sequenced, without alpha chain pairing.

This sample comprised unsorted PBMCs, obtained about 6.5 years after starting antiretroviral therapy. This clonotype was obtained from a middle-aged woman with HIV.

The CDR3 corresponds to CASSQKAGGTVSNYGYTF. The DNA is TGTGCCAGCAGCCAAAAGGCGGGCGGGACGGTCTCTAACTATGGCTACACCTTC. The chain is assembled from TRBV9 and TRBJ1-2, and TRBD1 may be the D gene, going by 5 matching bases. Cut back by 4 bases and 0 bases, the V and J ends lie 22 bases apart. The germline V gene sets CDR1 to SGDLS and CDR2 to YYNGEE. Measured from the cysteine to the phenylalanine, the CDR3 is 18 residues long. CDR3 DNA is the only sequence kept; it has 54 bases, read in frame from the first base.